This T cell receptor beta chain was recorded in a study of vaccination and CD4 T cells after COVID-19. Whole-study context: Stimuli were overlapping spike peptide pools of SARS-CoV-2 and three common cold coronaviruses (HCoV-NL63, HCoV-OC43, HCoV-229E). Study-level results: The appearance of a median around 90% of reactive clones in convalescent patients occurred only post-vaccination.

With the Oncomine TCR Beta short-read assay, DNA from cultured CD4+ T cells was sequenced. The source of extracted genomic DNA was cultured CD4+ T cells. Each CDR3 protein is one row after TCRdb ran MiXCR on the PCR reads. Among around 13,000 distinct CDR3 sequences listed, approximately 50% were seen once. This clonotype was seen more than once but under ten times. What it binds is not known. The treatment denotes: approximately nine-day PBMC culture with coronavirus spike peptide pools or control peptides (ViraFEST assay). ViraFEST relied on peptide pools to expand antigen-specific T cells; the TCRs were sequenced afterward. The sequencing sample was made of CD4+ T cells from blood, cultured in vitro. The clonotype was recovered from a human donor who had recovered from COVID-19.

The CDR3, as DNA: TGCGCCAGCAGTGAGTCCAGGGCCAGAAGCTCCTACAATGAGCAGTTCTTC. It is translated as CASSESRARSSYNEQFF. The chain couples TRBV10-1 to TRBJ2-1; D may be TRBD1 (5 bases). The CDR3 sequence is 17 residues long. The germline gives CDR1 WNHNN, CDR2 SYGVQD (reference sequence). Trimming shortened V by 0 bases and J by 0 bases, and 12 bases separated the two germline ends.